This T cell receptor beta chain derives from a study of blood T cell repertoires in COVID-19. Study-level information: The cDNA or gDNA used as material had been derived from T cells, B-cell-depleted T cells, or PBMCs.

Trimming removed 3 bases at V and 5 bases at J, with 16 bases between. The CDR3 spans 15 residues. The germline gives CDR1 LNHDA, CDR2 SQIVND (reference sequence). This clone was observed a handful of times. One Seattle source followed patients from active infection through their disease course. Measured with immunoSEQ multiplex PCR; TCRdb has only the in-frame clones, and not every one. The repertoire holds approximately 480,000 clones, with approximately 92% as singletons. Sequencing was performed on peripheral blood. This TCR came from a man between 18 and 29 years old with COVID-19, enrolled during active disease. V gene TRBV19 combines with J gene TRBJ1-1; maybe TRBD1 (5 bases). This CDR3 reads CASSMGGAGRTEAFF. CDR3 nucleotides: TGTGCCAGTAGTATGGGAGGGGCGGGGAGGACTGAAGCTTTCTTT.